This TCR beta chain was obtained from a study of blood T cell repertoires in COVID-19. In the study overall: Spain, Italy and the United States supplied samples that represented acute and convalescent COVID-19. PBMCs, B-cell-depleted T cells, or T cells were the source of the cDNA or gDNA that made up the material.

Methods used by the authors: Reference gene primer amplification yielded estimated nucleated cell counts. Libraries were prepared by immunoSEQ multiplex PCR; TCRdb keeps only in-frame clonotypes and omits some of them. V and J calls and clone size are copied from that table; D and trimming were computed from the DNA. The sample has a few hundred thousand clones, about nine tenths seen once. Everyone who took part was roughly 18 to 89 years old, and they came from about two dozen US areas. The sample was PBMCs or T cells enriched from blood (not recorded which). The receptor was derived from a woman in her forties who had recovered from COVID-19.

CDR3 protein: CASSSRVAVDVDEQFF. CDR3 DNA sequence: TGTGCCAGTAGTTCCCGGGTAGCGGTGGACGTGGATGAGCAGTTCTTC. This chain connects TRBV19 to TRBJ2-1, with D possibly TRBD2 on 6 matching bases. The CDR3 is 16 residues long. Trimming removed 5 bases from V and 8 bases from J, with 22 bases in between. Germline lookup yields CDR1 LNHDA and CDR2 SQIVND (reference sequence).